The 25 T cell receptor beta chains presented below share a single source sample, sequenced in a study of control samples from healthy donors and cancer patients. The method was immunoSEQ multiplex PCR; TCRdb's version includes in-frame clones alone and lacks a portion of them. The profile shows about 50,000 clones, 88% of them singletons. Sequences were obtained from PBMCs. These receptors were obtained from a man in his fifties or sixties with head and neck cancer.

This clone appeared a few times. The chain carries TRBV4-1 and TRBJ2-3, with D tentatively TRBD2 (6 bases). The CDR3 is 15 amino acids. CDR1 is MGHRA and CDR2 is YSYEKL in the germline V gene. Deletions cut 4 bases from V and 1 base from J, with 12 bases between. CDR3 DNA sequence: TGCGCCAGCAGCCCCGGAGGGGTAGGCACAGATACGCAGTATTTT. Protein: CASSPGGVGTDTQYF.

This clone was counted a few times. This CDR3 is CASRGQIRYSNQPQHF. The CDR3 DNA reads TGTGCCAGCAGGGGACAGATACGTTATAGCAATCAGCCCCAGCATTTT. V usage is TRBV2 and J usage is TRBJ1-5; TRBD1 matches 7 bases. CDR1 SNHLY and CDR2 FYNNEI come from the germline V gene. V shed 6 bases and J 0 bases; nucleotides not matched to a gene: 8. This CDR3 has 16 amino acids.

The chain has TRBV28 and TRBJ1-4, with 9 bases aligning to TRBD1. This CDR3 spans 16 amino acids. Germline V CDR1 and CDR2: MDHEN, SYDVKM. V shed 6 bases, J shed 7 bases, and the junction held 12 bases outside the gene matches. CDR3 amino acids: CASRARTGGGGEKLFF. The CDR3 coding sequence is TGTGCCAGCAGAGCCCGCACAGGGGGCGGGGGTGAAAAACTGTTTTTT.

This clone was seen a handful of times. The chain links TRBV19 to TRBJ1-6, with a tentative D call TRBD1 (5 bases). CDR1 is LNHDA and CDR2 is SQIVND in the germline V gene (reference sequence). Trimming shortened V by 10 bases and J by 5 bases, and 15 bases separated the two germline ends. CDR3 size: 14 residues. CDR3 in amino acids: CATRPGPDNSPLHF. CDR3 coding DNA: TGTGCCACCCGCCCGGGGCCCGATAATTCACCCCTCCACTTT.

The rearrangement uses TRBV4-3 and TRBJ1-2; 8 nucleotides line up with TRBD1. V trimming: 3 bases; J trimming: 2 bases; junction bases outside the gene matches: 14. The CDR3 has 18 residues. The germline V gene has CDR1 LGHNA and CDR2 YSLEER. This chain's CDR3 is CASSQAQGGYGLNYGYTF. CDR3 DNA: TGCGCCAGCAGCCAGGCACAGGGGGGATACGGGTTGAACTATGGCTACACCTTC.

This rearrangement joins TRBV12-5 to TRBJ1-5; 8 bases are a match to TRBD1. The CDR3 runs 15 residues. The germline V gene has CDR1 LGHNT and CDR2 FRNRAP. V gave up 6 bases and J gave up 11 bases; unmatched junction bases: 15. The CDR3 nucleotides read TGTGCTAGTGGACCCACCGGGACAGGTCTTACGGCCCAGCATTTT. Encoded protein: CASGPTGTGLTAQHF.

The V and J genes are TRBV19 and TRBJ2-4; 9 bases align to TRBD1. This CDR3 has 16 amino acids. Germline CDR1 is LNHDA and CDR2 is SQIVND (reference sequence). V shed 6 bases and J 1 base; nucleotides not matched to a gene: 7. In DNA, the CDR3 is TGTGCCAGTAGCATCACAGGGGGCGCGGCCAAAAACATTCAGTACTTC. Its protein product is CASSITGGAAKNIQYF.

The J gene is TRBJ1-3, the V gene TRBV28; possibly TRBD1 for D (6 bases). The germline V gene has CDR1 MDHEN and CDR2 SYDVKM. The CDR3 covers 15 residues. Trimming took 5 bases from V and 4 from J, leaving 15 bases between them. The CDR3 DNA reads TGTGCCAGCAGTCGCTATGGGGGGGGCGGAAACACCATATATTTT. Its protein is CASSRYGGGGNTIYF.

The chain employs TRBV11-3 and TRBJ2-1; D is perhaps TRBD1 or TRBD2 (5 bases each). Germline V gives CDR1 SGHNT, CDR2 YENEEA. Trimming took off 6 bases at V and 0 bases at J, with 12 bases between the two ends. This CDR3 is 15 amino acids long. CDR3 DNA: TGTGCCAGCAGTAGGTGGGGGAGCTCCTACAATGAGCAGTTCTTC. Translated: CASSRWGSSYNEQFF. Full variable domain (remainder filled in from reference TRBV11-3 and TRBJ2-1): EAGVVQSPRYKIIEKKQPVAFWCNPISGHNTLYWYLQNLGQGPELLIRYENEEAVDDSQLPKDRFSAERLKGVDSTLKIQPAELGDSAVYLCASSRWGSSYNEQFFGPGTRLTVL.

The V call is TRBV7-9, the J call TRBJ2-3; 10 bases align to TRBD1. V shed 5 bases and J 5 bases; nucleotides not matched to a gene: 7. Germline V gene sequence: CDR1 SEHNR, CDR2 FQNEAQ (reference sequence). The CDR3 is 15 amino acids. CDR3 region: CASSRGTGVGDTQYF. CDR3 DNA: TGTGCCAGCAGCCGCGGGACAGGGGTGGGAGATACGCAGTATTTT.

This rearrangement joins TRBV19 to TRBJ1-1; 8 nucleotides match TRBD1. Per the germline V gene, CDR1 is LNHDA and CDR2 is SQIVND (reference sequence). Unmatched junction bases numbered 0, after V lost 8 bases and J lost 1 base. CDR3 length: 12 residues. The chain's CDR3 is CASGQGNTEAFF. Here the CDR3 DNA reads TGTGCCAGTGGACAGGGGAACACTGAAGCTTTCTTT.

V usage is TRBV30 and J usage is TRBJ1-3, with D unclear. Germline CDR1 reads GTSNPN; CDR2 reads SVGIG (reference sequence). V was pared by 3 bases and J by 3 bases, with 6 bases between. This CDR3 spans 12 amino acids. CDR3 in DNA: TGTGCCTGGAGGAGAGGTGGAAACACCATATATTTT. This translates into CAWRRGGNTIYF.

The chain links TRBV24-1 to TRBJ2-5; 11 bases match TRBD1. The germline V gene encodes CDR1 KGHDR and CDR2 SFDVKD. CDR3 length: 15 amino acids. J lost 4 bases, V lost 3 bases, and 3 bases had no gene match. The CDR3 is CATSDGTGGGETQYF. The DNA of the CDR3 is TGTGCCACCAGTGATGGGACAGGGGGAGGAGAGACCCAGTACTTC.

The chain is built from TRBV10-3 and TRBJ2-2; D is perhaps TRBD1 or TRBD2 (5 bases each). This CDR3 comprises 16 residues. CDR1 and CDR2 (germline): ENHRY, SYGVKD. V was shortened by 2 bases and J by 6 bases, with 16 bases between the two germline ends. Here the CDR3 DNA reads TGTGCCATCAGTGAGATAAAGGGGAGCAGTCCCGGGGAGCTGTTTTTT. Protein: CAISEIKGSSPGELFF.

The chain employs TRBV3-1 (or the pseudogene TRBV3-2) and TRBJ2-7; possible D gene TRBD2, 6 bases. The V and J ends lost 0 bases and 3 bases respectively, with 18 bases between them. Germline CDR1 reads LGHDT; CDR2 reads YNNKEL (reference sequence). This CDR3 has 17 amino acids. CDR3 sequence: CASSQDRVGRRGYEQYF. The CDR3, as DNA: TGTGCCAGCAGCCAAGATCGGGTCGGAAGGAGGGGCTACGAGCAGTACTTC.

In nucleotides, the CDR3 is TGTGCCATCAGTGGGGGACAGGTCGCTGAAGCTTTCTTT. It is translated as CAISGGQVAEAFF. The chain links TRBV10-3 to TRBJ1-1; 8 bases fit TRBD1. V gave up 4 bases and J gave up 6 bases; unmatched junction bases: 4. CDR3 length equals 13 residues. CDR1 is ENHRY and CDR2 is SYGVKD in the germline V gene.

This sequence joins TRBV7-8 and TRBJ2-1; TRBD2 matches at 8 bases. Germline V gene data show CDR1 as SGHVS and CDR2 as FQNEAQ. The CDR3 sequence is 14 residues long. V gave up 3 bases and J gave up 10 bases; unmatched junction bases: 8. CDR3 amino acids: CASSFQGLAVEQFF. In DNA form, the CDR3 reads TGTGCCAGCAGCTTCCAAGGACTAGCTGTCGAGCAGTTCTTC.

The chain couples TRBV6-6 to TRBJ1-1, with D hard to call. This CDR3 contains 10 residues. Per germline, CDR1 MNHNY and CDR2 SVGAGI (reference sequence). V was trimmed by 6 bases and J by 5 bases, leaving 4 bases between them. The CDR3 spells CASRLTEAFF. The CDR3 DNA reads TGTGCCAGCAGATTGACTGAAGCTTTCTTT.

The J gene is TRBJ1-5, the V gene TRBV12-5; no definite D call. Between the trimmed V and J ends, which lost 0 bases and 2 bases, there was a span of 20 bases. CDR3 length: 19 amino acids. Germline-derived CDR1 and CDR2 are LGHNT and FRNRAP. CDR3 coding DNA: TGTGCTAGTGGTTTGGTAACATTCCCCCCCGGGGTTGGCAATCAGCCCCAGCATTTT. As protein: CASGLVTFPPGVGNQPQHF.

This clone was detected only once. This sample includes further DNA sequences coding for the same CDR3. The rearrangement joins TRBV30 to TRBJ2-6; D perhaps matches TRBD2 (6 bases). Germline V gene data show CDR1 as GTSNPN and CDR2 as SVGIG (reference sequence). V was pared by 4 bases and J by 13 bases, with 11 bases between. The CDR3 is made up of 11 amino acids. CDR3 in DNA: TGTGCCTGGACCTCGGGGAGGGTCCTGACTTTC. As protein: CAWTSGRVLTF.

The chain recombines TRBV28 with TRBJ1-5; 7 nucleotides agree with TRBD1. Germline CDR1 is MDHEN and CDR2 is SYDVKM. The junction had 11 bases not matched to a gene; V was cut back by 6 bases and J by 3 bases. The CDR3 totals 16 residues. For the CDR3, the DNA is TGTGCCAGCAGGCTCAGGGGGGCCCCGCTCAATCAGCCCCAGCATTTT. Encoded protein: CASRLRGAPLNQPQHF.

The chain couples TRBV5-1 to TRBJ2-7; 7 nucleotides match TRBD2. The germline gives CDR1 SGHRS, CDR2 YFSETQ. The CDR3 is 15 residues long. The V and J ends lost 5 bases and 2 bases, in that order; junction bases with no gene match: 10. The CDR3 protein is CASRGGYGEPYEQYF. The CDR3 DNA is TGCGCCAGCAGGGGGGGGTACGGGGAACCCTACGAGCAGTACTTC.

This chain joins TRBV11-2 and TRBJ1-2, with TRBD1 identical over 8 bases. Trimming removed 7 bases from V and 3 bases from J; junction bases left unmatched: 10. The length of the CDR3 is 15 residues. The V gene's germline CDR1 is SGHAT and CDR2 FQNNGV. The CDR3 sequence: CASNSGQGFDYGYTF. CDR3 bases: TGTGCCAGCAACTCCGGACAGGGCTTTGACTATGGCTACACCTTC.

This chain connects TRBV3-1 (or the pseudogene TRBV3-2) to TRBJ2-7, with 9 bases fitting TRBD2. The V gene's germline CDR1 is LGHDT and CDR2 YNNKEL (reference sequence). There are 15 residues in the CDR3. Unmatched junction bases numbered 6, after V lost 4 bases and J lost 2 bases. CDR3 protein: CASSPAGGSTYEQYF. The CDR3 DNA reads TGTGCCAGCAGCCCGGCGGGAGGGTCAACCTACGAGCAGTACTTC.

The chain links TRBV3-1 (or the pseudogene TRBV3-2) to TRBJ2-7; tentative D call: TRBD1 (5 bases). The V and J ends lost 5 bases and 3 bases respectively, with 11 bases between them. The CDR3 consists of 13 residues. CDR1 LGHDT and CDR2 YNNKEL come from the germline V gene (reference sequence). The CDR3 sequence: CASSIQVNYEQYF. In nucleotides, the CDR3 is TGTGCCAGCAGCATACAGGTAAACTACGAGCAGTACTTC.